This entry is about one T cell receptor beta chain. This record comes from a study of Ad26.COV2.S vaccination and SARS-CoV-2 variants. Clones were sequenced by immunoSEQ multiplex PCR, and TCRdb holds only the in-frame ones, with some missing. The sample yields around 320,000 clones, 86% seen once. CDR1 is SGHVS and CDR2 is FQNEAQ in the germline V gene. The germline V and J ends were trimmed by 4 bases and 2 bases, with 11 bases remaining between them. The CDR3 is 14 amino acids. Treatment noted: over 15 received Ad26.COV2.S at low or high dose, single or two shots; about 5 received placebo; per-sample allocation not given. Day 63 after the first vaccine or placebo injection was the time point for sampling.

The sequenced sample was peripheral blood, obtained in a trial of Ad26.COV2.S vaccine versus placebo. The TCR sequence derives from a person between 18 and 60 years old who received the Ad26.COV2.S COVID-19 vaccine or a placebo. The chain has TRBV7-8 and TRBJ2-5; D gene ambiguous. CDR3 bases: TGTGCCAGCAGCTCCAATAGGTGGCAAGAGACCCAGTACTTC. It encodes CASSSNRWQETQYF.